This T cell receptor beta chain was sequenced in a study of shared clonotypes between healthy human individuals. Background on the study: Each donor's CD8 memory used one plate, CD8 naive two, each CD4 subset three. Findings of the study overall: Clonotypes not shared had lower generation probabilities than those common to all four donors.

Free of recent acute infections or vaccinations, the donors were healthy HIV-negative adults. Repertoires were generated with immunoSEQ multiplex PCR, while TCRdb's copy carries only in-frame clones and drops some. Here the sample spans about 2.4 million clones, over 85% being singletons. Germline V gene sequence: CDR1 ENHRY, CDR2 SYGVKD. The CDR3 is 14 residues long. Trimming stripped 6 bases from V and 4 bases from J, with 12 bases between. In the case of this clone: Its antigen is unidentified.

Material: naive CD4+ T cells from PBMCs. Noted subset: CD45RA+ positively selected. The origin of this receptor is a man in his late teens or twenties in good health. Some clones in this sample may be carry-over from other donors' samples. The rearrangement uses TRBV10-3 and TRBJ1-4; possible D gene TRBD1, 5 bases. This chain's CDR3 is CAIRGGNVNEKLFF. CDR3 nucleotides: TGTGCCATCAGGGGGGGGAACGTTAATGAAAAACTGTTTTTT.